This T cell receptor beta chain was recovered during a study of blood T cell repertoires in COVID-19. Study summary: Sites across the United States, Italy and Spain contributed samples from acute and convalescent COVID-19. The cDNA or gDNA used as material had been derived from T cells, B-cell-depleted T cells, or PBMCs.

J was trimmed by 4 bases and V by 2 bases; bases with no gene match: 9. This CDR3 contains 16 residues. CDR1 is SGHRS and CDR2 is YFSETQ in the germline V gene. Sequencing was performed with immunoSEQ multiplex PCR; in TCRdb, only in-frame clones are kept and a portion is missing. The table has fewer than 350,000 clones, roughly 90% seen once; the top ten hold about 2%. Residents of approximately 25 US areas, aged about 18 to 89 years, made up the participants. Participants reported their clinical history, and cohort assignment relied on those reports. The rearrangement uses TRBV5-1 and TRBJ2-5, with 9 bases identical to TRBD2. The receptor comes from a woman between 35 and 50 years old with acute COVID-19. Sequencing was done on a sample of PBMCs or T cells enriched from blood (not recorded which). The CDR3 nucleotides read TGCGCCAGCAGCTTAGGGACTAGCCAGGCGGCAGAGACCCAGTACTTC. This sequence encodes CASSLGTSQAAETQYF.